One TCR beta chain is described in this entry. This clone's antigen is unknown. No base quality values were provided; no much bigger clone lies one nucleotide off. From the cysteine up to the phenylalanine, the CDR3 has a length of 11 residues. Only CDR3 DNA is held: 33 bases, read in frame from base 1. Trimming costs V 6 bases and J 4 bases, and their ends lie 8 bases apart. The germline V gene (reference sequence) supplies CDR1 DFQATT and CDR2 SNEGSKA. Enrolling through a virtual design, the prospective study's participants ranged in age from roughly 18 to 89 years and lived across 20 to 30 United States geographic areas. In the prospective study, cohorts were assigned on the basis of participant-reported clinical history obtained from a screening survey and a study questionnaire. Exposed participants had been in contact, within 2 weeks of entering the study, with a person who had a PCR-confirmed or clinician-diagnosed case of COVID-19. In the prospective study, mobile phlebotomists collected whole blood, serum and a nasopharyngeal or oropharyngeal swab from each participant. Participants in the prospective study had the option to provide additional blood draws and questionnaires over a 2-month period. Before DNA extraction, prospective study blood samples were shipped either frozen or at room temperature.

TCRbeta CDR3 regions were amplified from genomic DNA by means of the immunoSEQ Assay, a bias-controlled multiplex PCR. The paper's data handling went like this. The number of nucleated cells in each sample was estimated from the amplification of reference gene primers within the assay. To quantify the absolute abundance of each unique TCRbeta CDR3 rearrangement, sequence reads were collapsed and filtered. For each sample, productive Simpson clonality was calculated by taking the square root of Simpson's diversity index across productive rearrangements. What TCRdb holds here is the immuneACCESS table cut down to in-frame rearrangements. Part of the clones is not present; checked against another copy, under half of the missing clones reflect an unresolved V gene, and the others are unexplained. That table furnishes V, J and clone size, whereas the DNA furnished D and trimming. The sample table shows a few hundred thousand clones, and over 75% are seen once. The top ten constitute less than 1.5% of the sample.

This entry belongs to a study of blood T cell repertoires in COVID-19 (dated by TCRdb to 2020 to 2022). Concerning the study at large: The collaborator samples originated in the United States, Italy and Spain and spanned the acute and convalescent phases of COVID-19. The prospective study material was composed of cDNA or gDNA derived from T cells, B-cell-depleted T cells, or PBMCs. Deeply sampled blood TCRbeta repertoires from subjects exposed to, actively infected with, or recovered from COVID-19 were included in the dataset. The repertoires were released in a freely available public database intended as a resource for research on the immune response to SARS-CoV-2. The samples were drawn from two sources: the first 160 participants of the ongoing ImmuneRACE study, and 1,254 subjects contributed by 6 global collaborators. Sample metadata almost always included a de-identified subject ID, COVID-19 status, age in years and sex. Where available, HLA class I and class II types were taken from metadata supplied by the sample provider and were not determined by assay-based typing. What the work shows at the level of the full study, not this receptor alone: Clinical and demographic metadata were provided uncurated, with the amount varying by source and participant.

Sequenced: PBMCs or T cells enriched from blood (not recorded which). Here the chain combines TRBV20-1 and TRBJ2-3; perhaps TRBD1 is the D gene, with 5 bases matching. The origin of this receptor is a woman aged 18-35 years who had been exposed to COVID-19. The CDR3 here reads CSASRADTQYF. The DNA reads as follows: TGCAGTGCCTCCAGGGCAGATACGCAGTATTTT.